This passage covers 31 T cell receptor beta chains from one sample sequenced in a study of graft-versus-host responses after intestinal transplantation. The table came from immunoSEQ multiplex PCR; TCRdb's copy has only in-frame clones and leaves some out. The data show 30,000 to 45,000 clones, roughly 87% seen once. The sequencing here drew on PBMCs, taken 1070 days after transplant. All receptors come from a human patient who received an intestinal transplant, so some T cells may come from the graft donor.

The CDR3 loop is CASSVGGGTVHEQYF. DNA for the CDR3: TGTGCCAGCAGTGTCGGGGGGGGGACTGTCCACGAGCAGTACTTC. The rearrangement uses TRBV6-1 and TRBJ2-7; TRBD2 matches 8 bases. V was pared by 4 bases and J by 5 bases, with 10 bases of the junction left unmatched. The CDR3 length is 15 residues. Germline CDR1 is MNHNS and CDR2 is SASEGT.

J is TRBJ1-1 and V is TRBV5-1, with a weak D call TRBD1 (5 bases). V dropped 0 bases and J dropped 0 bases, with 12 bases sitting between them. The CDR3 runs to 16 residues. Germline loops: CDR1 SGHRS, CDR2 YFSETQ. The CDR3 DNA is TGCGCCAGCAGCTTGGAAGGTTGGGGGATGAACACTGAAGCTTTCTTT. This gives the protein CASSLEGWGMNTEAFF.

V and J are TRBV6-6 and TRBJ2-2; D unresolved. Germline assignment: CDR1 MNHNY and CDR2 SVGAGI (reference sequence). Trimming removed 5 bases at V and 6 bases at J, with 10 bases between. This CDR3 region has 13 residues. The CDR3 protein is CASSPKVAGELFF. In DNA, the CDR3 is TGTGCCAGCAGTCCAAAGGTCGCCGGGGAGCTGTTTTTT.

The J gene is TRBJ2-3, the V gene TRBV6-6; no clear D. Trimming removed 4 bases from V and 5 bases from J, with 4 bases in between. The CDR3 sequence is 11 residues long. Looked up from germline, CDR1 is MNHNY and CDR2 is SVGAGI (reference sequence). The CDR3 sequence: CASSLQDTQYF. The CDR3 DNA sequence: TGTGCCAGCAGTTTACAAGATACGCAGTATTTT.

The chain couples TRBV4-2 to TRBJ2-6; D perhaps matches TRBD1 (5 bases). The CDR3 consists of 17 residues. Trimming left V 0 bases short and J 0 bases short, with 9 bases between. CDR1 is LGHNA and CDR2 is YNFKEQ in the germline V gene. CDR3: CASSQDRVFSGANVLTF. In DNA form, the CDR3 reads TGTGCCAGCAGCCAAGACAGGGTTTTCTCTGGGGCCAACGTCCTGACTTTC.

In this sample, this clone turned up a few times. J is TRBJ1-2 and V is TRBV7-7; tentative D call: TRBD1 (5 bases). The CDR3 is 13 residues long. The germline V and J ends were trimmed by 1 base and 7 bases, with 10 bases remaining between them. The germline CDR1 and CDR2 sequences are SSHAT and FNYEAQ (reference sequence). The CDR3 coding sequence is TGTGCCAGCAGCTTAGAGGGGTTCGCTGGCTACACCTTC. Protein sequence: CASSLEGFAGYTF.

This rearrangement joins TRBV7-8 to TRBJ2-7; D is undetermined. The CDR3 extends over 15 amino acids. Germline V gene data show CDR1 as SGHVS and CDR2 as FQNEAQ. Trimming cost V 0 bases and J 0 bases, with 9 bases left between them. This chain's CDR3 is CASSLAHEVSYEQYF. CDR3 in DNA: TGTGCCAGCAGCTTAGCTCACGAGGTCTCCTACGAGCAGTACTTC.

The chain recombines TRBV11-2 with TRBJ2-5, with 9 bases fitting TRBD2. Germline V gene sequence: CDR1 SGHAT, CDR2 FQNNGV. V shed 5 bases, J shed 5 bases, and the junction held 9 bases outside the gene matches. CDR3 length: 15 residues. The CDR3 sequence is CASSHTSGQGETQYF. In DNA form, the CDR3 reads TGTGCCAGCAGCCATACTAGCGGGCAAGGCGAGACCCAGTACTTC.

The rearrangement joins TRBV4-1 to TRBJ2-7; no clear D. The CDR3 sequence is 14 residues long. Germline CDR1 reads MGHRA; CDR2 reads YSYEKL. With 4 bases removed from V and 2 bases from J, the gap between germline ends came to 12 bases. As DNA, the CDR3 is TGCGCCAGCAGCCTTGAAGCCAGTGCCTACGAGCAGTACTTC. It translates to CASSLEASAYEQYF.

The chain employs TRBV28 and TRBJ2-4, with unresolved D. V lost 3 bases to trimming and J lost 0 bases, with 6 bases between them. The CDR3 length is 14 residues. Germline lookup yields CDR1 MDHEN and CDR2 SYDVKM. The CDR3 is CASSFRLAKNIQYF. Written as DNA, the CDR3 is TGTGCCAGCAGTTTCCGACTAGCCAAAAACATTCAGTACTTC.

V usage is TRBV5-6 and J usage is TRBJ1-1; 7 bases map to TRBD1. This CDR3 has 16 amino acids. Germline values: CDR1 SGHDT, CDR2 YYEEEE. Trimming removed 0 bases from V and 0 bases from J; junction bases left unmatched: 5. The CDR3 bases are TGTGCCAGCAGCTTGGACAGGGGTGGGATGAACACTGAAGCTTTCTTT. It translates to CASSLDRGGMNTEAFF.

The chain couples TRBV2 to TRBJ2-3; 9 bases align to TRBD1. Germline assignment: CDR1 SNHLY and CDR2 FYNNEI. This CDR3 has 15 amino acids. Unmatched junction bases numbered 7, after V lost 6 bases and J lost 3 bases. CDR3 DNA sequence: TGTGCCAGCAGCCCGGACAGGGGCCGTACAGATACGCAGTATTTT. Translation gives CASSPDRGRTDTQYF. The entire variable domain, with the rest obtained from reference TRBV2 and TRBJ2-3, is as follows: EPEVTQTPSHQVTQMGQEVILRCVPISNHLYFYWYRQILGQKVEFLVSFYNNEISEKSEIFDDQFSVERPDGSNFTLKIRSTKLEDSAMYFCASSPDRGRTDTQYFGPGTRLTVL.

The chain links TRBV2 to TRBJ1-1; D is perhaps TRBD1 (6 bases). The length of the CDR3 is 14 residues. CDR1 and CDR2 (germline): SNHLY, FYNNEI. The ends were cut back, 5 bases at V and 0 bases at J, with 10 bases in the middle. CDR3 region: CASSRQEMNTEAFF. CDR3 coding DNA: TGTGCCAGCAGTAGACAGGAGATGAACACTGAAGCTTTCTTT.

J is TRBJ2-3 and V is TRBV2; D is unresolved. Trimming left V 8 bases short and J 0 bases short, with 12 bases between. This CDR3 has 14 residues. CDR1 is SNHLY and CDR2 is FYNNEI in the germline V gene. This CDR3 reads CASLERTSTDTQYF. The CDR3 DNA follows: TGTGCCAGCCTGGAGCGTACTAGCACAGATACGCAGTATTTT.

The chain has TRBV6-5 and TRBJ1-2, with unresolved D. V was cut by 2 bases and J by 7 bases, with 17 bases left in between. The CDR3 length is 15 residues. The germline V gene has CDR1 MNHEY and CDR2 SVGAGI. The CDR3 sequence: CASSYTPPRSSGYTF. CDR3 in DNA: TGTGCCAGCAGTTACACCCCACCTCGTAGTTCTGGCTACACCTTC.

This chain uses TRBV5-1 with TRBJ1-2; tentative D call: TRBD1 (6 bases). V was cut by 0 bases and J by 5 bases, with 14 bases left in between. The germline CDR1 and CDR2 sequences are SGHRS and YFSETQ. The CDR3 spans 15 residues. The DNA of the CDR3 is TGCGCCAGCAGCTTGGAAGGGACAACCTATTATGGCTACACCTTC. It specifies CASSLEGTTYYGYTF.

This clone was counted between two and nine times. This rearrangement joins TRBV29-1 to TRBJ1-3; D ambiguous. V lost 4 bases and J lost 2, with 18 bases in between. The CDR3 covers 16 residues. Germline CDR1 reads SQVTM; CDR2 reads ANQGSEA. The chain's CDR3 is CSVVVLLGRAGNTIYF. In nucleotides, the CDR3 is TGCAGCGTTGTAGTTTTACTGGGAAGAGCTGGAAACACCATATATTTT.

The rearrangement uses TRBV9 and TRBJ1-2, with a possible D match to TRBD1 (5 bases). CDR3 length: 14 amino acids. V gave up 3 bases and J gave up 0 bases, with 9 bases separating them. Looked up from germline, CDR1 is SGDLS and CDR2 is YYNGEE. CDR3 sequence (DNA): TGTGCCAGCAGCGCAGGGACGCCTAACTATGGCTACACCTTC. Residues: CASSAGTPNYGYTF. Using reference TRBV9 and TRBJ1-2 for the parts outside the CDR3, the full variable domain is DSGVTQTPKHLITATGQRVTLRCSPRSGDLSVYWYQQSLDQGLQFLIQYYNGEERAKGNILERFSAQQFPDLHSELNLSSLELGDSALYFCASSAGTPNYGYTFGSGTRLTVV.

The rearrangement links TRBV19 to TRBJ1-1; TRBD1 might be the D (5 bases). The CDR3 has 15 amino acids. Deletions cut 3 bases from V and 1 base from J, with 12 bases between. Germline V CDR1 and CDR2: LNHDA, SQIVND (reference sequence). CDR3 loop: CASSIGGGSNTEAFF. The CDR3 nucleotides are TGTGCCAGTAGTATCGGGGGAGGCTCGAACACTGAAGCTTTCTTT.

The chain recombines TRBV10-2 with TRBJ2-7; D is ambiguous. The CDR3 extends over 13 amino acids. The germline V gene encodes CDR1 WSHSY and CDR2 SAAADI. V was clipped by 4 bases and J by 3 bases, with 10 bases between them. The CDR3 sequence is CASSVGQVYEQYF. In DNA form, the CDR3 reads TGCGCCAGCAGTGTTGGGCAAGTCTACGAGCAGTACTTC.

This clone appeared once. The rearrangement links TRBV21-1 to TRBJ2-7. TRBV21-1 is a pseudogene. There are 16 residues in the CDR3. The CDR3 loop is CASSKGTLDTPYEQYF. CDR3 in DNA: TGTGCCAGCAGCAAGGGGACGCTGGATACTCCCTACGAGCAGTACTTC.

The chain recombines TRBV7-8 with TRBJ2-5, with D perhaps matching TRBD1 (6 bases). V was pared by 5 bases and J by 2 bases, with 15 bases between. Germline CDR1 reads SGHVS; CDR2 reads FQNEAQ. There are 15 residues in the CDR3. CDR3 residues: CASSHHGQYQETQYF. CDR3 sequence (DNA): TGTGCCAGCAGCCATCATGGACAGTATCAAGAGACCCAGTACTTC.

This chain joins TRBV5-4 and TRBJ2-7; 16 positions agree with TRBD2. This CDR3 region has 18 residues. Germline-derived CDR1 and CDR2 are SGHNT and YYREEE (reference sequence). With 1 base clipped from V and 2 bases from J, the junction kept 6 bases outside the gene matches. The CDR3 DNA is TGTGCCAGCAGCTTGTCGGGACTAGCGGGAGGGCCCGCCTACGAGCAGTACTTC. Translated: CASSLSGLAGGPAYEQYF.

This chain uses TRBV5-8 with TRBJ1-5, with D maybe TRBD1 (5 bases). Looked up from germline, CDR1 is SGHTS and CDR2 is YDEGEE. The CDR3 extends over 17 amino acids. Trimming took off 2 bases at V and 5 bases at J, with 20 bases between the two ends. CDR3 sequence reads: CASSFYGTGRRDQPQHF. In nucleotides, the CDR3 is TGTGCCAGCAGCTTTTACGGGACCGGGAGAAGGGATCAGCCCCAGCATTTT.

This clone was counted a few times. The V call is TRBV28, the J call TRBJ2-7, with D uncertain. From germline, CDR1 is MDHEN and CDR2 SYDVKM. The length of the CDR3 is 16 residues. V dropped 6 bases and J dropped 3 bases, with 21 bases sitting between them. The CDR3 reads CASSYSPALWDYEQYF. The DNA of the CDR3 is TGTGCCAGCAGCTACTCGCCGGCGTTGTGGGACTACGAGCAGTACTTC.

The chain employs TRBV28 and TRBJ2-1; D perhaps matches TRBD2 (6 bases). This CDR3 spans 19 amino acids. Trimming pared 1 base from V and 3 bases from J, leaving 22 bases between. The germline V gene has CDR1 MDHEN and CDR2 SYDVKM. CDR3 coding DNA: TGTGCCAGCAGTTTATTTCCCATTATAGCGGAGCCTTACTACAATGAGCAGTTCTTC. Translated: CASSLFPIIAEPYYNEQFF.

This clone was recorded a few times. This rearrangement joins TRBV7-2 to TRBJ2-1; 11 bases line up with TRBD2. CDR1 and CDR2 (germline): SGHTA, FQGNSA. The CDR3 has 17 amino acids. V lost 5 bases, J lost 5 bases, and 11 bases stayed unmatched. CDR3 coding DNA: TGTGCCAGCAGCCAGCTTGCGGTAGCGGGGGGGAACAATGAGCAGTTCTTC. As protein: CASSQLAVAGGNNEQFF. Full variable domain (outside the CDR3, taken from reference TRBV7-2 and TRBJ2-1): GAGVSQSPSNKVTEKGKDVELRCDPISGHTALYWYRQSLGQGLEFLIYFQGNSAPDKSGLPSDRFSAERTGGSVSTLTIQRTQQEDSAVYLCASSQLAVAGGNNEQFFGPGTRLTVL.

The J gene is TRBJ1-2, the V gene TRBV6-5; the D is unclear. This CDR3 is built from 11 residues. Trimming left V 5 bases short and J 7 bases short, with 8 bases between. Germline V gene sequence: CDR1 MNHEY, CDR2 SVGAGI. The CDR3 DNA follows: TGTGCCAGCAGTGAATGGGGTGGCTACACCTTC. Translation: CASSEWGGYTF.

The chain is built from TRBV2 and TRBJ2-1; 9 nucleotides line up with TRBD1. The CDR3 extends over 14 amino acids. Germline V gene sequence: CDR1 SNHLY, CDR2 FYNNEI. Trimming at V came to 7 bases and at J to 9 bases, leaving 10 bases not matched to a gene. The CDR3 nucleotides read TGTGCCAGCACAGCGGGACAGGGTTTCGGTGAGCAGTTCTTC. Protein sequence: CASTAGQGFGEQFF.

This clone is a singleton in its sample. The genes are TRBV19 and TRBJ1-1; the match to TRBD1 covers 9 bases. Per germline, CDR1 LNHDA and CDR2 SQIVND (reference sequence). The CDR3 totals 15 residues. The V and J ends lost 5 bases and 5 bases, in that order; junction bases with no gene match: 9. CDR3 in DNA: TGTGCCAGTAGTCTCAGGACAGGGGAGGGGACTGAAGCTTTCTTT. It is translated as CASSLRTGEGTEAFF.

The table lists this clone with a few counts. The CDR3, as DNA: TGTGCCAGCTCACCAGGAGGCAGAACTAATTCACCCCTCCACTTT. Translation gives CASSPGGRTNSPLHF. The chain has TRBV18 and TRBJ1-6, with D unclear. Trimming shortened V by 2 bases and J by 6 bases, and 11 bases separated the two germline ends. The germline gives CDR1 KGHSH, CDR2 LQKENI. The CDR3 has 15 amino acids.